This TCR beta chain was found in a study of response to subunit inactivated influenza vaccine. Per the germline V gene, CDR1 is LGHNA and CDR2 is YNFKEQ. This CDR3 contains 18 residues. V lost 0 bases, J lost 3 bases, and 19 bases lay in between. TCRdb reprocessed the RT-PCR reads via MiXCR and lists one record per CDR3 protein. The data show around 790,000 distinct CDR3 sequences, roughly 20% seen once. Concerning this clonotype: Antigen specificity is unknown.

Study conclusions and caveats: The authors suggested that few new T cells are recruited per seasonal influenza vaccination.

This specimen was PBMCs from blood, taken roughly 5 days after vaccination. The receptor was derived from a man aged 50 or older who received an inactivated influenza vaccine. The chain joins TRBV4-2 to TRBJ2-3; D gene ambiguous. CDR3: CASSQDVGTSPMTDTQYF. The CDR3, as DNA: TGTGCCAGCAGCCAAGATGTTGGAACATCCCCTATGACAGATACGCAGTATTTT.